Below, 31 T cell receptor beta chains from the same sample are listed, as sequenced in a study of blood T cell repertoires in COVID-19. The repertoire was sequenced with immunoSEQ multiplex PCR; TCRdb's copy has only in-frame clones and lacks some. The repertoire holds 200,000 to 250,000 clones, with approximately 84% as singletons. Sequencing was done on a sample of peripheral blood. The receptors come from an elderly woman with acute or convalescent COVID-19.

V gene TRBV19 combines with J gene TRBJ2-1; TRBD1 matches 7 bases. Germline loops: CDR1 LNHDA, CDR2 SQIVND (reference sequence). Trimming removed 3 bases from V and 0 bases from J; junction bases left unmatched: 11. The CDR3 sequence is 18 residues long. CDR3 nucleotide sequence: TGTGCCAGTAGTATTCAAACCGGGACAGTGAACTCCTACAATGAGCAGTTCTTC. As protein: CASSIQTGTVNSYNEQFF. The full variable domain, in which reference TRBV19 and TRBJ2-1 provide the parts outside the CDR3, is DGGITQSPKYLFRKEGQNVTLSCEQNLNHDAMYWYRQDPGQGLRLIYYSQIVNDFQKGDIAEGYSVSREKKESFPLTVTSAQKNPTAFYLCASSIQTGTVNSYNEQFFGPGTRLTVL.

This chain connects TRBV7-2 to TRBJ1-5; D may be TRBD1 (5 bases). Germline CDR1 and CDR2: SGHTA and FQGNSA. The CDR3 contains 17 residues. The V gene lost 2 bases and the J gene lost 0 bases, with 14 bases spanning the gap. As DNA, the CDR3 is TGTGCCAGCAGCTTACTGCCGTCGGGGGTTAGCAATCAGCCCCAGCATTTT. Translated: CASSLLPSGVSNQPQHF.

The chain couples TRBV28 to TRBJ2-3; weak D call: TRBD2 (6 bases). This CDR3 is built from 16 residues. Germline-derived CDR1 and CDR2 are MDHEN and SYDVKM. Deletions cut 5 bases from V and 2 bases from J, with 17 bases between. Here the CDR3 reads CASSPHGSGDTDTQYF. In nucleotides, the CDR3 is TGTGCCAGCAGTCCCCACGGGAGTGGGGACACAGATACGCAGTATTTT.

The sample holds one count of this clone. The CDR3 protein is CASTQAEGNYGYTF. CDR3 bases: TGCGCCAGCACCCAGGCCGAGGGCAACTATGGCTACACCTTC. The rearrangement links TRBV5-1 to TRBJ1-2, with unresolved D. Looked up from germline, CDR1 is SGHRS and CDR2 is YFSETQ. The germline V and J ends were trimmed by 6 bases and 2 bases, with 14 bases remaining between them. The length of the CDR3 is 14 residues.

The V gene is TRBV7-3, the J gene TRBJ2-1; a weak D match, TRBD2 (6 bases). From germline, CDR1 is SGHTA and CDR2 FQGTGA. This CDR3 region has 15 residues. With 3 bases removed from V and 2 bases from J, the gap between germline ends came to 11 bases. This CDR3 is CASSLRRAAYNEQFF. As DNA, the CDR3 is TGTGCCAGCAGCTTGAGGAGGGCCGCCTACAATGAGCAGTTCTTC.

This clone came up many times. The CDR3 loop reads CASSSDKNYGYTF. The CDR3 bases are TGTGCCAGCAGCTCGGACAAGAACTATGGCTACACCTTC. The chain couples TRBV11-2 to TRBJ1-2, with D possibly matching TRBD1 (5 bases). Trimming took 4 bases from V and 2 from J, leaving 8 bases between them. CDR3 size: 13 residues. Germline loops: CDR1 SGHAT, CDR2 FQNNGV.

V is TRBV7-2 and J is TRBJ2-1; 12 nucleotides match TRBD1. This CDR3 is built from 15 residues. In germline, CDR1 is SGHTA, CDR2 FQGNSA. Trimming removed 7 bases from V and 8 bases from J; junction bases left unmatched: 9. CDR3 in DNA: TGTGCCAGCAACCCGGGGACAGGGGGCAGTTATGAGCAGTTCTTC. Protein sequence: CASNPGTGGSYEQFF.

The CDR3 sequence: CASSLSPGSGTYSYEQYF. The CDR3 DNA sequence: TGTGCCAGCAGCTTATCCCCCGGAAGCGGGACCTACTCCTACGAGCAGTACTTC. V gene TRBV7-8 combines with J gene TRBJ2-7; 7 nucleotides align to TRBD2. The CDR3 sequence is 18 residues long. Germline CDR1 reads SGHVS; CDR2 reads FQNEAQ. J lost 0 bases, V lost 2 bases, and 13 bases had no gene match.

This rearrangement joins TRBV18 to TRBJ2-7; TRBD1 aligns across 8 bases. V trimming: 1 base; J trimming: 0 bases; junction bases outside the gene matches: 2. The CDR3 spans 15 residues. Germline V gene sequence: CDR1 KGHSH, CDR2 LQKENI. Here the CDR3 DNA reads TGTGCCAGCTCACCACAGGGACAGGCCTCCTACGAGCAGTACTTC. Protein product: CASSPQGQASYEQYF.

This rearrangement joins TRBV29-1 to TRBJ1-2; 9 bases map to TRBD1. The CDR3 runs 16 residues. The V gene's germline CDR1 is SQVTM and CDR2 ANQGSEA. The J segment lost 0 bases and the V segment lost 6 bases, leaving 11 bases of the junction unmatched. CDR3 DNA: TGCAGCGTGCCCTCGACAGGGGGGGGTACTAACTATGGCTACACCTTC. Translation: CSVPSTGGGTNYGYTF.

The rearrangement links TRBV7-9 to TRBJ1-5, with TRBD1 identical over 10 bases. This CDR3 region has 14 residues. Looked up from germline, CDR1 is SEHNR and CDR2 is FQNEAQ (reference sequence). V gave up 6 bases and J gave up 6 bases; unmatched junction bases: 5. CDR3 region: CASSLTGGPQPQHF. The CDR3 nucleotides are TGTGCCAGCAGTTTGACAGGGGGCCCTCAGCCCCAGCATTTT.

The rearrangement joins TRBV4-3 to TRBJ2-1; 7 bases are shared with TRBD1. The length of the CDR3 is 14 residues. V dropped 6 bases and J dropped 5; count of bases not matched to a gene: 7. The germline CDR1 and CDR2 sequences are LGHNA and YSLEER. The CDR3: CASSPGTVNNEQFF. The CDR3 DNA reads TGCGCCAGCAGTCCCGGGACAGTTAACAATGAGCAGTTCTTC.

This clone was counted once. Here the CDR3 DNA reads TGTGCCAGCAGCTTAGGGGGGGGGATTTATGGCTACACCTTC. It encodes CASSLGGGIYGYTF. The chain couples TRBV7-8 to TRBJ1-2, with D perhaps matching TRBD1 (5 bases). CDR1 is SGHVS, CDR2 FQNEAQ, per germline. The CDR3 has 14 amino acids. Trimming took off 1 base at V and 5 bases at J, with 11 bases between the two ends. The entire variable domain, with the rest obtained from reference TRBV7-8 and TRBJ1-2, is as follows: GAGVSQSPRYKVAKRGQDVALRCDPISGHVSLFWYQQALGQGPEFLTYFQNEAQLDKSGLPSDRFFAERPEGSVSTLKIQRTQQEDSAVYLCASSLGGGIYGYTFGSGTRLTVV.

The rearrangement joins TRBV18 to TRBJ2-5; the match to TRBD1 covers 9 bases. This CDR3 spans 15 amino acids. V lost 6 bases to trimming and J lost 4 bases; unmatched junction nucleotides: 9. Per germline, CDR1 KGHSH and CDR2 LQKENI. CDR3 residues: CASSPGQGTIETQYF. The CDR3 DNA follows: TGTGCCAGCTCGCCAGGACAGGGGACTATAGAGACCCAGTACTTC.

J is TRBJ1-2 and V is TRBV7-2, with TRBD1 as a possible D gene (5 bases). Trimming removed 0 bases at V and 0 bases at J, with 8 bases between. The CDR3 is 15 residues long. CDR1 and CDR2 (germline): SGHTA, FQGNSA. The CDR3 region is CASSLAQGPNYGYTF. CDR3 DNA: TGTGCCAGCAGCTTAGCGCAGGGCCCTAACTATGGCTACACCTTC.

The chain is built from TRBV6-6 and TRBJ1-4; D gene uncertain. There are 15 residues in the CDR3. Looked up from germline, CDR1 is MNHNY and CDR2 is SVGAGI (reference sequence). Trimming stripped 8 bases from V and 0 bases from J, with 13 bases between. The CDR3 DNA reads as TGTGCCAGCCACAAGGGAGGTGCAACTAATGAAAAACTGTTTTTT. Protein product: CASHKGGATNEKLFF.

V and J are TRBV5-1 and TRBJ2-5, with TRBD2 identical over 8 bases. Germline V gene data show CDR1 as SGHRS and CDR2 as YFSETQ. The V and J ends lost 0 bases and 0 bases, in that order; junction bases with no gene match: 7. The CDR3 totals 17 residues. This chain's CDR3 is CASSLAFGGGNQETQYF. DNA of the CDR3: TGCGCCAGCAGCTTGGCCTTTGGCGGGGGGAACCAAGAGACCCAGTACTTC.

This rearrangement joins TRBV21-1 to TRBJ1-2; the table assigns TRBD1, which was not confirmed against the DNA. TRBV21-1 is termed a pseudogene. The CDR3 totals 15 residues. The CDR3 nucleotides read TGTGCCAGCGGCCTAAGACGGACAGGGGGATATGGCTACACCTTC. Its protein product is CASGLRRTGGYGYTF.

The table lists this clone with a few counts. The gene calls are TRBV30 and TRBJ2-7; possible D gene TRBD1, 6 bases. With 5 bases removed from V and 2 bases from J, the gap between germline ends came to 13 bases. Germline CDR1 reads GTSNPN; CDR2 reads SVGIG (reference sequence). CDR3 length: 13 residues. The DNA of the CDR3 is TGTGCCTGGGATACAGGGAGCCCCTACGAGCAGTACTTC. This codes for CAWDTGSPYEQYF.

V gene TRBV7-2 combines with J gene TRBJ1-2, with TRBD1 matching over 9 bases. The V gene's germline CDR1 is SGHTA and CDR2 FQGNSA. V was pared by 3 bases and J by 8 bases, with 4 bases of the junction left unmatched. The CDR3 spans 13 residues. The CDR3 reads CASSFTGGAGYTF. CDR3 DNA sequence: TGTGCCAGCAGCTTCACAGGGGGCGCGGGCTACACCTTC.

The chain's CDR3 is CATQIAGGGNEQFF. In DNA form, the CDR3 reads TGTGCCACCCAGATAGCGGGAGGTGGGAATGAGCAGTTCTTC. This chain uses TRBV7-2 with TRBJ2-1; 10 bases agree with TRBD2. The V gene end was trimmed by 10 bases and the J gene end by 7 bases; junction bases not matched to a gene: 10. This CDR3 has 14 residues. Per germline, CDR1 SGHTA and CDR2 FQGNSA. Based on the CDR3 plus reference TRBV7-2 and TRBJ2-1, the full variable domain is GAGVSQSPSNKVTEKGKDVELRCDPISGHTALYWYRQSLGQGLEFLIYFQGNSAPDKSGLPSDRFSAERTGGSVSTLTIQRTQQEDSAVYLCATQIAGGGNEQFFGPGTRLTVL.

V is TRBV30 and J is TRBJ1-6, with D hard to call. This CDR3 comprises 14 residues. The ends were cut back, 5 bases at V and 0 bases at J, with 8 bases in the middle. Germline V lookup: CDR1 GTSNPN, CDR2 SVGIG (reference sequence). The CDR3 region is CAWSRSSYNSPLHF. Written as DNA, the CDR3 is TGTGCCTGGTCCCGGAGCTCCTATAATTCACCCCTCCACTTT.

The chain couples TRBV12-3 or TRBV12-4 to TRBJ2-1; D gene unclear. CDR3 length equals 13 residues. V shed 7 bases and J shed 2 bases, with 9 bases lying between them. The CDR3 DNA reads TGTGCCAGCACCCGGCTAGCCTACAATGAGCAGTTCTTC. This codes for CASTRLAYNEQFF.

J is TRBJ2-7 and V is TRBV6-5, with D possibly TRBD1 on 6 matching bases. The germline V and J ends were trimmed by 0 bases and 0 bases, with 12 bases remaining between them. From germline, CDR1 is MNHEY and CDR2 SVGAGI. The CDR3 spans 16 residues. CDR3 sequence reads: CASSYSKDRSSYEQYF. In DNA form, the CDR3 reads TGTGCCAGCAGTTACTCAAAGGACAGAAGCTCCTACGAGCAGTACTTC.

This clone was counted many times. V and J are TRBV7-2 and TRBJ1-5, with TRBD1 matching over 9 bases. The V gene end was trimmed by 3 bases and the J gene end by 4 bases; junction bases not matched to a gene: 1. CDR1 and CDR2 (germline): SGHTA, FQGNSA. The CDR3 consists of 14 residues. Here the CDR3 reads CASSFGTGNQPQHF. The CDR3 DNA reads as TGTGCCAGCAGCTTTGGGACAGGGAATCAGCCCCAGCATTTT.

The chain links TRBV5-1 to TRBJ2-5; 7 bases line up with TRBD1. CDR1 SGHRS and CDR2 YFSETQ come from the germline V gene. This CDR3 is built from 16 residues. Trimming removed 3 bases from V and 5 bases from J; junction bases left unmatched: 13. This CDR3 reads CASSSTTDRVRETQYF. The CDR3 DNA follows: TGCGCCAGCAGCTCGACAACCGACAGGGTAAGGGAGACCCAGTACTTC.

The CDR3 DNA reads as TGTGCCAGCAGTTACGGCACAGGGGGCAATCAGCCCCAGCATTTT. Protein: CASSYGTGGNQPQHF. V usage is TRBV6-2 or TRBV6-3 and J usage is TRBJ1-5; 7 bases align to TRBD1. CDR1 and CDR2 from the germline V gene are MNHEY and SVGEGT. The CDR3 is made up of 15 amino acids. J lost 2 bases, V lost 2 bases, and 3 bases had no gene match.

Only a few counts were recorded for this clone. V gene TRBV7-9 combines with J gene TRBJ2-2, with D perhaps TRBD1 (6 bases). Germline-derived CDR1 and CDR2 are SEHNR and FQNEAQ (reference sequence). V gave up 3 bases and J gave up 0 bases, with 11 bases separating them. This CDR3 is built from 16 residues. The DNA for the CDR3 is TGTGCCAGCAGCTTCCCTGACAGGCCGAACACCGGGGAGCTGTTTTTT. It translates to CASSFPDRPNTGELFF. The complete variable domain, with remaining parts taken from reference TRBV7-9 and TRBJ2-2, reads DTGVSQNPRHKITKRGQNVTFRCDPISEHNRLYWYRQTLGQGPEFLTYFQNEAQLEKSRLLSDRFSAERPKGSFSTLEIQRTEQGDSAMYLCASSFPDRPNTGELFFGEGSRLTVL.

The CDR3 reads CASRLTGVDGELFF. Written as DNA, the CDR3 is TGTGCCAGCAGGCTTACAGGGGTGGACGGGGAGCTGTTTTTT. The V gene is TRBV7-9, the J gene TRBJ2-2, with 7 bases lining up with TRBD1. Germline V CDR1 and CDR2: SEHNR, FQNEAQ (reference sequence). The trim removed 6 bases at V and 7 bases at J, leaving 8 bases unmatched. The CDR3 runs to 14 residues.

The chain recombines TRBV18 with TRBJ1-3; 7 nucleotides match TRBD1. The CDR3 loop spans 18 amino acids. Germline lookup yields CDR1 KGHSH and CDR2 LQKENI. J was trimmed by 0 bases and V by 6 bases; bases with no gene match: 14. CDR3 in amino acids: CASSPNRQGQLSGNTIYF. In DNA form, the CDR3 reads TGTGCCAGCTCGCCTAATCGACAGGGACAACTCTCTGGAAACACCATATATTTT.

The rearrangement links TRBV5-1 to TRBJ2-5; TRBD2 matches 11 bases. J was trimmed by 4 bases and V by 0 bases; bases with no gene match: 8. CDR3 length: 17 residues. Germline values: CDR1 SGHRS, CDR2 YFSETQ. The CDR3 region is CASSLGLAGGLAETQYF. DNA for the CDR3: TGCGCCAGCAGCTTGGGGCTAGCGGGGGGACTAGCAGAGACCCAGTACTTC.